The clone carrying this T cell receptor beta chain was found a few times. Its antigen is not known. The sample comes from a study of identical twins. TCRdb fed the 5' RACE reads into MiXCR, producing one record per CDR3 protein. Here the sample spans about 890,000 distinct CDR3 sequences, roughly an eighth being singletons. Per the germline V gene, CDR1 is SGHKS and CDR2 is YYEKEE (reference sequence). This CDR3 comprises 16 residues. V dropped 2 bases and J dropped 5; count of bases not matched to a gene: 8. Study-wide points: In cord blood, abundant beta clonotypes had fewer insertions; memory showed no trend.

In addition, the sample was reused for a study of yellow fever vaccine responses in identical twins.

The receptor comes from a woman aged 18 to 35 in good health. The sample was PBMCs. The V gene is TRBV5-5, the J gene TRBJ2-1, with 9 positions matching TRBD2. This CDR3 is CASSFRRAGGDNEQFF. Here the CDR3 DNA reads TGTGCCAGCAGCTTCAGACGAGCGGGGGGCGACAATGAGCAGTTCTTC.